This T cell receptor beta chain appears in the sequencing data of a study of blood T cell repertoires in COVID-19. The wider study: Nucleic acid was either cDNA or gDNA, and it came from T cells, B-cell-depleted T cells, or PBMCs.

Clones were sequenced by immunoSEQ multiplex PCR, and TCRdb holds only the in-frame ones, with some missing. Of roughly 140,000 clones in the sample, approximately 80% were seen once. In its sample, this clone was seen a few times. The V segment lost 5 bases and the J segment 5 bases; nucleotides outside the gene matches: 8. The CDR3 covers 13 residues. Germline CDR1 SQVTM, CDR2 ANQGSEA. Material: peripheral blood. The genes are TRBV29-1 and TRBJ1-1, with TRBD1 identical over 7 bases. The clonotype originates from a human donor with acute or convalescent COVID-19. The donor label of this sample is uncertain. The CDR3 spells CSVPTGEYTEAFF. The CDR3 region has the DNA TGCAGCGTTCCAACAGGGGAGTATACTGAAGCTTTCTTT.